Below, 30 T cell receptor beta chains from the same sample are listed, as sequenced in a study of shared clonotypes between healthy human individuals. The naive CD8 population came from CD45RO-negative cells selected for CCR7, without terminally differentiated effector memory CD45RA+ cells. Clones were read by immunoSEQ multiplex PCR, and TCRdb kept only the in-frame ones, dropping some. The table has around 2.1 million clones, more than 85% seen once. Sequences were obtained from naive CD8+ T cells from PBMCs. The receptors shown here come from a man between 18 and 35 years old in good health. Some clones in this sample may be carry-over from other donors' samples.

The chain employs TRBV11-3 and TRBJ2-2; TRBD2 is a possible D gene (6 bases). Trimming took off 5 bases at V and 3 bases at J, with 16 bases between the two ends. The CDR3 consists of 16 residues. Germline V gene data show CDR1 as SGHNT and CDR2 as YENEEA. The CDR3 coding sequence is TGTGCCAGCAGCCCATACGGGGGACTGCACACCGGGGAGCTGTTTTTT. This sequence encodes CASSPYGGLHTGELFF.

The J gene is TRBJ1-1, the V gene TRBV7-9, with 8 bases aligning to TRBD1. The CDR3 consists of 16 residues. The germline CDR1 and CDR2 sequences are SEHNR and FQNEAQ (reference sequence). Germline trimming cut 2 bases from V and 0 bases from J; bases unmatched to any gene: 5. The CDR3 region has the DNA TGTGCCAGCAGCTTACTACGACAGGGGCTGAACACTGAAGCTTTCTTT. Translating it yields CASSLLRQGLNTEAFF. The full variable domain, completed using reference TRBV7-9 and TRBJ1-1, is DTGVSQNPRHKITKRGQNVTFRCDPISEHNRLYWYRQTLGQGPEFLTYFQNEAQLEKSRLLSDRFSAERPKGSFSTLEIQRTEQGDSAMYLCASSLLRQGLNTEAFFGQGTRLTVV.

CDR3 protein: CASRLLGKREQFF. The CDR3, as DNA: TGTGCCAGCAGACTACTCGGGAAGCGGGAGCAGTTCTTC. V usage is TRBV28 and J usage is TRBJ2-1; D may be TRBD2 (5 bases). The germline V gene encodes CDR1 MDHEN and CDR2 SYDVKM. The CDR3 runs to 13 residues. V lost 6 bases and J lost 10, with 16 bases in between.

For the CDR3, the DNA is TGTGCCAGCAGCCCCCTGGGACAGGGGGCGGAGGGGAACACTGAAGCTTTCTTT. Encoded protein: CASSPLGQGAEGNTEAFF. V is TRBV7-9 and J is TRBJ1-1; TRBD1 matches 12 bases. Trimming at V came to 5 bases and at J to 1 base, leaving 11 bases not matched to a gene. Germline V gene sequence: CDR1 SEHNR, CDR2 FQNEAQ (reference sequence). The CDR3 consists of 18 residues.

A single count supports this clone. This sequence joins TRBV7-8 and TRBJ2-7; 9 bases are a match to TRBD2. Germline V gives CDR1 SGHVS, CDR2 FQNEAQ. V lost 5 bases and J lost 5; bases outside the gene matches: 7. This CDR3 contains 14 residues. CDR3: CASSPQAGGDEQYF. In nucleotides, the CDR3 is TGTGCCAGCAGCCCGCAGGCGGGAGGGGACGAGCAGTACTTC.

This clone is a singleton in its sample. This chain joins TRBV2 and TRBJ2-7, with TRBD2 matching 7 bases. CDR3 size: 14 residues. Germline V gene lookup returns CDR1 SNHLY and CDR2 FYNNEI. The ends lost 4 bases at V and 5 bases at J; junction bases unmatched: 8. CDR3 residues: CASSGTAGNHEQYF. The CDR3 region has the DNA TGTGCCAGCAGTGGAACAGCGGGGAACCACGAGCAGTACTTC. The full variable domain, with the rest looked up from reference TRBV2 and TRBJ2-7, is EPEVTQTPSHQVTQMGQEVILRCVPISNHLYFYWYRQILGQKVEFLVSFYNNEISEKSEIFDDQFSVERPDGSNFTLKIRSTKLEDSAMYFCASSGTAGNHEQYFGPGTRLTVT.

The rearrangement uses TRBV7-9 and TRBJ2-7, with D perhaps TRBD2 (5 bases). Germline V gene sequence: CDR1 SEHNR, CDR2 FQNEAQ (reference sequence). V lost 5 bases to trimming and J lost 0 bases, with 26 bases between them. The CDR3 covers 19 residues. CDR3 bases: TGTGCCAGCAGCCAACCATCGTGGCAGACTACCACGTCCTCCTACGAGCAGTACTTC. It translates to CASSQPSWQTTTSSYEQYF.

This clone was recorded once. J is TRBJ2-3 and V is TRBV16; TRBD1 aligns across 7 bases. The V gene's germline CDR1 is KGHSY and CDR2 FQNENV. With 0 bases clipped from V and 4 bases from J, the junction kept 4 bases outside the gene matches. The CDR3 spans 15 residues. DNA for the CDR3: TGTGCCAGCAGCCAATCAGGGACAGCCGCAGATACGCAGTATTTT. As protein: CASSQSGTAADTQYF.

The chain carries TRBV13 and TRBJ2-5, with TRBD2 matching 7 bases. This CDR3 has 14 residues. Germline-derived CDR1 and CDR2 are PRHDT and FYEKMQ (reference sequence). V shed 10 bases, J shed 3 bases, and the junction held 11 bases outside the gene matches. CDR3 nucleotides: TGTGCCACTCAGAAGGGAGGGCCCAAAGAGACCCAGTACTTC. Translated, it gives CATQKGGPKETQYF.

The chain joins TRBV27 to TRBJ2-5, with 9 bases fitting TRBD2. V lost 3 bases and J lost 5; bases outside the gene matches: 4. Germline V lookup: CDR1 MNHEY, CDR2 SMNVEV (reference sequence). The CDR3 has 14 residues. CDR3 coding DNA: TGTGCCAGCAGTTTTAGCGGGAGTGGTGAGACCCAGTACTTC. Translating gives CASSFSGSGETQYF.

The V call is TRBV28, the J call TRBJ1-4; 7 positions match TRBD1. Unmatched junction bases numbered 17, after V lost 6 bases and J lost 4 bases. The CDR3 runs to 18 residues. Germline V CDR1 and CDR2: MDHEN, SYDVKM. CDR3 protein: CASSPRQGGWLGNEKLFF. The CDR3 nucleotides are TGTGCCAGCAGCCCCCGACAGGGTGGGTGGTTGGGTAATGAAAAACTGTTTTTT. The full variable domain, rest sourced from reference TRBV28 and TRBJ1-4, is DVKVTQSSRYLVKRTGEKVFLECVQDMDHENMFWYRQDPGLGLRLIYFSYDVKMKEKGDIPEGYSVSREKKERFSLILESASTNQTSMYLCASSPRQGGWLGNEKLFFGSGTQLSVL.

The chain couples TRBV29-1 to TRBJ1-2; a possible D gene is TRBD1 (5 bases). Germline lookup yields CDR1 SQVTM and CDR2 ANQGSEA. The length of the CDR3 is 13 residues. Trimming took 4 bases from V and 4 from J, leaving 13 bases between them. CDR3 sequence: CSVGRGPLYGYTF. The CDR3, as DNA: TGCAGCGTTGGGCGGGGACCACTCTATGGCTACACCTTC.

The V and J genes are TRBV27 and TRBJ2-5; weak D call: TRBD2 (5 bases). CDR1 MNHEY and CDR2 SMNVEV come from the germline V gene (reference sequence). With 5 bases removed from V and 3 bases from J, the gap between germline ends came to 13 bases. CDR3 length equals 14 residues. CDR3 residues: CASSLAPRKETQYF. The CDR3 DNA sequence: TGTGCCAGCAGTCTAGCCCCCCGGAAAGAGACCCAGTACTTC.

A remark on this clone: The sample carries other DNA sequences with the same CDR3. CDR3 bases: TGTGCCAGCAGCTTAGCGTCCGGGAATCAGCCCCAGCATTTT. This codes for CASSLASGNQPQHF. V gene TRBV7-9 combines with J gene TRBJ1-5; no clear D. The CDR3 contains 14 residues. The germline V and J ends were trimmed by 0 bases and 4 bases, with 7 bases remaining between them. In germline, CDR1 is SEHNR, CDR2 FQNEAQ (reference sequence).

This sequence joins TRBV9 and TRBJ1-1; D not resolved. The length of the CDR3 is 14 residues. Trimming left V 4 bases short and J 9 bases short, with 19 bases between. Germline V gene lookup returns CDR1 SGDLS and CDR2 YYNGEE. The CDR3 region has the DNA TGTGCCAGCAGCACCACTGGAGATAATAAGAAAGCTTTCTTT. It specifies CASSTTGDNKKAFF. The full variable domain, in which reference TRBV9 and TRBJ1-1 provide the parts outside the CDR3, is DSGVTQTPKHLITATGQRVTLRCSPRSGDLSVYWYQQSLDQGLQFLIQYYNGEERAKGNILERFSAQQFPDLHSELNLSSLELGDSALYFCASSTTGDNKKAFFGQGTRLTVV.

This clone has a single count. The CDR3 coding sequence is TGTGCCAGCAGCGCAGGCTTTACCCGTCCAGATACGCAGTATTTT. Residues: CASSAGFTRPDTQYF. The chain couples TRBV9 to TRBJ2-3; D unresolved. The CDR3 loop spans 15 amino acids. The ends were cut back, 3 bases at V and 4 bases at J, with 15 bases in the middle. Looked up from germline, CDR1 is SGDLS and CDR2 is YYNGEE.

For this clone: This sample also contains other DNA sequences that code for the same CDR3. The chain employs TRBV7-6 and TRBJ2-7; no definite D call. Trimming left V 0 bases short and J 2 bases short, with 5 bases between. Germline V gene data show CDR1 as SGHVS and CDR2 as FNYEAQ. This CDR3 region has 13 residues. The CDR3 region is CASSLARAYEQYF. Here the CDR3 DNA reads TGTGCCAGCAGCTTAGCTCGTGCCTACGAGCAGTACTTC.

This chain uses TRBV13 with TRBJ2-7; TRBD1 might be the D (6 bases). Germline CDR1 PRHDT, CDR2 FYEKMQ (reference sequence). V gave up 6 bases and J gave up 0 bases, with 12 bases separating them. This CDR3 has 14 amino acids. CDR3 amino acids: CASRRADSSYEQYF. CDR3 bases: TGTGCCAGCAGGAGGGCGGACAGCTCCTACGAGCAGTACTTC.

The V and J genes are TRBV28 and TRBJ1-1, with 7 bases identical to TRBD1. The CDR3 totals 14 residues. From germline, CDR1 is MDHEN and CDR2 SYDVKM. V shed 11 bases and J 0 bases; nucleotides not matched to a gene: 9. The chain's CDR3 is CAGGDSNMNTEAFF. CDR3 DNA: TGTGCCGGGGGGGACAGTAACATGAACACTGAAGCTTTCTTT. Complete variable domain (other parts from reference TRBV28 and TRBJ1-1): DVKVTQSSRYLVKRTGEKVFLECVQDMDHENMFWYRQDPGLGLRLIYFSYDVKMKEKGDIPEGYSVSREKKERFSLILESASTNQTSMYLCAGGDSNMNTEAFFGQGTRLTVV.

This CDR3 is CASSDFQGLNTEAFF. The CDR3 coding sequence is TGTGCCAGCAGTGATTTCCAGGGGTTGAACACTGAAGCTTTCTTT. The chain recombines TRBV6-1 with TRBJ1-1, with D perhaps TRBD1 (6 bases). Germline CDR1 is MNHNS and CDR2 is SASEGT. The ends were cut back, 3 bases at V and 0 bases at J, with 11 bases in the middle. The CDR3 loop spans 15 amino acids.

The chain uses TRBV4-3 and TRBJ1-1, with unresolved D. CDR3 size: 14 residues. Trimming left V 3 bases short and J 3 bases short, with 11 bases between. Germline assignment: CDR1 LGHNA and CDR2 YSLEER. DNA for the CDR3: TGCGCCAGCAGCCATTTAGGTATCTACACTGAAGCTTTCTTT. Its protein is CASSHLGIYTEAFF.

CDR3: CASSQDRHRSSYEQYF. CDR3 nucleotides: TGCGCCAGCAGCCAAGATCGGCACAGGAGCTCCTACGAGCAGTACTTC. The chain recombines TRBV4-1 with TRBJ2-7; D perhaps matches TRBD1 (5 bases). With 0 bases removed from V and 0 bases from J, the gap between germline ends came to 12 bases. The CDR3 length is 16 residues. Per germline, CDR1 MGHRA and CDR2 YSYEKL.

The chain joins TRBV9 to TRBJ1-2; D may be TRBD1 (5 bases). Germline V gives CDR1 SGDLS, CDR2 YYNGEE. V was clipped by 2 bases and J by 7 bases, with 9 bases between them. The CDR3 extends over 12 amino acids. The CDR3 nucleotides are TGTGCCAGCAGCGTCGACCAGGGTGGCTACACCTTC. Its protein is CASSVDQGGYTF.

The CDR3, as DNA: TGTGCCAGCAGCTTCGTGGACAGTGACAATGAGCAGTTCTTC. The encoded protein is CASSFVDSDNEQFF. V gene TRBV7-9 combines with J gene TRBJ2-1; D might be TRBD1 (6 bases). The CDR3 covers 14 residues. Germline-derived CDR1 and CDR2 are SEHNR and FQNEAQ (reference sequence). Trimming cost V 3 bases and J 5 bases, with 11 bases left between them.

J is TRBJ2-1 and V is TRBV7-8; the D gene could be TRBD1 or TRBD2 (5 bases each). The CDR3 consists of 14 residues. Germline lookup yields CDR1 SGHVS and CDR2 FQNEAQ. The V and J ends lost 5 bases and 2 bases respectively, with 10 bases between them. The DNA of the CDR3 is TGTGCCAGCAGCCGCCGGGACGCCTACAATGAGCAGTTCTTC. It is translated as CASSRRDAYNEQFF.

The genes are TRBV6-1 and TRBJ2-7, with D possibly being TRBD1 (6 bases). There are 14 residues in the CDR3. Per the germline V gene, CDR1 is MNHNS and CDR2 is SASEGT. V gave up 4 bases and J gave up 3 bases, with 13 bases separating them. The CDR3: CASSVWTELYEQYF. CDR3 coding DNA: TGTGCCAGCAGTGTGTGGACAGAGCTCTACGAGCAGTACTTC.

Remarks on this clone: This same CDR3 is encoded by further DNA sequences in the sample. V usage is TRBV2 and J usage is TRBJ2-7; D is perhaps TRBD2 (5 bases). The CDR3 covers 14 residues. V was trimmed by 0 bases and J by 0 bases, leaving 6 bases between them. Germline CDR1 and CDR2: SNHLY and FYNNEI. The CDR3 loop is CASSEAGSSYEQYF. As DNA, the CDR3 is TGTGCCAGCAGTGAAGCAGGGAGCTCCTACGAGCAGTACTTC.

The chain employs TRBV5-6 and TRBJ2-2; 13 bases align to TRBD2. Losses at the gene ends were 5 bases for V and 8 bases for J; bases not matched to a gene: 9. CDR3 length: 16 residues. Germline values: CDR1 SGHDT, CDR2 YYEEEE. CDR3 DNA: TGTGCCAGCAGTTATGGGACTAGCGGGATTATAGGGGAGCTGTTTTTT. Its protein is CASSYGTSGIIGELFF.

This rearrangement joins TRBV5-1 to TRBJ2-3, with TRBD2 as a possible D gene (6 bases). Germline CDR1 and CDR2: SGHRS and YFSETQ. There are 14 residues in the CDR3. Trimming removed 0 bases at V and 2 bases at J, with 7 bases between. CDR3 residues: CASSLGGITDTQYF. The CDR3 nucleotides read TGCGCCAGCAGCTTGGGCGGGATCACAGATACGCAGTATTTT.

V gene TRBV27 combines with J gene TRBJ2-1, with TRBD2 as a possible D gene (6 bases). The germline V and J ends were trimmed by 1 base and 4 bases, with 17 bases remaining between them. The CDR3 is made up of 17 amino acids. Germline lookup yields CDR1 MNHEY and CDR2 SMNVEV (reference sequence). The CDR3 region is CASSLFGTPTYYNEQFF. Written as DNA, the CDR3 is TGTGCCAGCAGTTTATTCGGGACTCCCACCTATTACAATGAGCAGTTCTTC.